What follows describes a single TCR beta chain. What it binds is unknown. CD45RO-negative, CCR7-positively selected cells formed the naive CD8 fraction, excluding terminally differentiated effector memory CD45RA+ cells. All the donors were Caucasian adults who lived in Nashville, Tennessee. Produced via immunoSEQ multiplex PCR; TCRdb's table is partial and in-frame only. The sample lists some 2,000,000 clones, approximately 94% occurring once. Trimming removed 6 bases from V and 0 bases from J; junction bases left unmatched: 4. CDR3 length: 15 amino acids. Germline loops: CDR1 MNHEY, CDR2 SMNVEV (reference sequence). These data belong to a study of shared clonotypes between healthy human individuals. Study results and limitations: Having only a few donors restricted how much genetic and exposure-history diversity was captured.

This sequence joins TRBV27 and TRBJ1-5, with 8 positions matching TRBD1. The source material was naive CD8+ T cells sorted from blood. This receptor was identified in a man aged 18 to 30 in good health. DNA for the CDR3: TGTGCCAGCAGAACGACAGGGGTTAGCAATCAGCCCCAGCATTTT. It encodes CASRTTGVSNQPQHF.